The clone carrying this T cell receptor beta chain was picked up many times. Antigen unknown. TCRdb redid the calling of the 5' RACE reads with MiXCR, one entry per CDR3 protein. The sample includes 690,000 or so distinct CDR3 sequences, less than 7% of them seen just once. CDR1 and CDR2 (germline): MRHNA, SNTAGT. The CDR3 loop spans 14 amino acids. V lost 8 bases to trimming and J lost 9 bases, with 21 bases between them. This sample is drawn from a study of identical twins. The study, taken as a whole, reports: Fewer insertions were carried by abundant cord blood beta clonotypes, but none was seen in memory repertoires.

This clonotype was sampled from a man younger than 30 in good health. The sample comprised naive T cells sorted from blood. The J gene is TRBJ2-3, the V gene TRBV6-4; D tentatively fits TRBD1 or TRBD2 (6 bases each). The CDR3 spells CASVGGSRGQTQYF. CDR3 in DNA: TGTGCCAGCGTGGGGGGCTCACGTGGGCAAACGCAGTATTTT.